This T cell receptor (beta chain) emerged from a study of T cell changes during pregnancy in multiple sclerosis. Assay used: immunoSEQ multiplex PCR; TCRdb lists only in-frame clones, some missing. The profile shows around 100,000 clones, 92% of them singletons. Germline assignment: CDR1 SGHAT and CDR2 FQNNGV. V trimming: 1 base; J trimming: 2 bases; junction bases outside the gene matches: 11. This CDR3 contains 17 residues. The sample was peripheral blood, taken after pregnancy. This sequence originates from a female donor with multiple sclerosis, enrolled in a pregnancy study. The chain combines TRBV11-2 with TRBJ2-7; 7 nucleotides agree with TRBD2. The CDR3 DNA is TGTGCCAGCAGCTTAGCTTTGTCTAGCGGTTCTACCTACGAGCAGTACTTC. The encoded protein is CASSLALSSGSTYEQYF. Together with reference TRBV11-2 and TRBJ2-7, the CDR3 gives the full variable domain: EAGVAQSPRYKIIEKRQSVAFWCNPISGHATLYWYQQILGQGPKLLIQFQNNGVVDDSQLPKDRFSAERLKGVDSTLKIQPAKLEDSAVYLCASSLALSSGSTYEQYFGPGTRLTVT.